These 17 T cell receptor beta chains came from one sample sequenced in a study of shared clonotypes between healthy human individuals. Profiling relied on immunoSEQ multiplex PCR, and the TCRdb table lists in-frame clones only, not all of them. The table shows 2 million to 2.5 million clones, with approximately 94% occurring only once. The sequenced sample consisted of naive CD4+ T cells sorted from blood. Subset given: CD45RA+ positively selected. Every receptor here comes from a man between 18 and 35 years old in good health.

The CDR3 loop reads CAWSWVETYEQYF. The CDR3 coding sequence is TGTGCCTGGAGCTGGGTGGAAACCTACGAGCAGTACTTC. The chain has TRBV30 and TRBJ2-7; D remains ambiguous. The germline V and J ends were trimmed by 3 bases and 2 bases, with 11 bases remaining between them. The CDR3 spans 13 residues. Germline values: CDR1 GTSNPN, CDR2 SVGIG (reference sequence).

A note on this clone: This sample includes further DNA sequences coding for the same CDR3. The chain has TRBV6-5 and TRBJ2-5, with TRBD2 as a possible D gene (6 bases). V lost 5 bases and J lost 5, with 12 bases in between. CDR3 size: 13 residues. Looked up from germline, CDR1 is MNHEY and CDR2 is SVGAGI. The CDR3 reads CASSRGIGETQYF. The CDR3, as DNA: TGTGCCAGCAGTCGCGGGATCGGGGAGACCCAGTACTTC.

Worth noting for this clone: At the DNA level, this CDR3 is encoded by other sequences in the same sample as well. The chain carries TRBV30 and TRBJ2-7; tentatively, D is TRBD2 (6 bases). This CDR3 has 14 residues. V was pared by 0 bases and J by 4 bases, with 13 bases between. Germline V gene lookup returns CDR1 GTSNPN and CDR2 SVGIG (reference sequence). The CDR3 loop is CAWSVGGVGYEQYF. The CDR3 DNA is TGTGCCTGGAGTGTCGGGGGAGTAGGGTACGAGCAGTACTTC.

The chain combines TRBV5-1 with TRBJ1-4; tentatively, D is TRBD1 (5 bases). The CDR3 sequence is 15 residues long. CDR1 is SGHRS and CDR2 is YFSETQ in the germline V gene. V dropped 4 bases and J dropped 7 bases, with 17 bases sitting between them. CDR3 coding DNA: TGCGCCAGCAGCGCCCTCGGGACGGCGCGTGAAAAACTGTTTTTT. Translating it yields CASSALGTAREKLFF.

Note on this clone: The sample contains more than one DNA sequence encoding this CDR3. The CDR3 nucleotides are TGTGCCAGCAGTGAAGCGCTTCGAGGCTACGAGCAGTACTTC. Translating gives CASSEALRGYEQYF. The chain combines TRBV6-1 with TRBJ2-7; D is unresolved. The CDR3 consists of 14 residues. Per germline, CDR1 MNHNS and CDR2 SASEGT. Between the trimmed V and J ends, which lost 0 bases and 3 bases, there was a span of 9 bases.

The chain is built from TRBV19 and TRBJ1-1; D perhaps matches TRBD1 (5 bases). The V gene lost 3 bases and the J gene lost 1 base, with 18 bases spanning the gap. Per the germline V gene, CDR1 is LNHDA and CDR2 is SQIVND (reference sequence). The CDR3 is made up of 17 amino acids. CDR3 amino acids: CASSIWQGGRRNTEAFF. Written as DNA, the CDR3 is TGTGCCAGTAGTATTTGGCAGGGCGGACGCCGGAACACTGAAGCTTTCTTT.

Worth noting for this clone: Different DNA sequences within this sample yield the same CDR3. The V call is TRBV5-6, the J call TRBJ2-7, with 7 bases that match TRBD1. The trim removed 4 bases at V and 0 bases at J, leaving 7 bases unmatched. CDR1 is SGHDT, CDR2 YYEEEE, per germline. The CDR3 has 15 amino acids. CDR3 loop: CASSLGTVSSYEQYF. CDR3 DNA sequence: TGTGCCAGCAGCCTCGGGACAGTTTCCTCCTACGAGCAGTACTTC. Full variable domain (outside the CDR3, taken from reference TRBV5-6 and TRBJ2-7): DAGVTQSPTHLIKTRGQQVTLRCSPKSGHDTVSWYQQALGQGPQFIFQYYEEEERQRGNFPDRFSGHQFPNYSSELNVNALLLGDSALYLCASSLGTVSSYEQYFGPGTRLTVT.

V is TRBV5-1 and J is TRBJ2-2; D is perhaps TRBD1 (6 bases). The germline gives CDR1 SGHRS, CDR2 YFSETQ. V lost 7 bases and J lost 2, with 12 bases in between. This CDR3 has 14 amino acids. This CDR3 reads CASVQGSNTGELFF. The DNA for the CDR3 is TGCGCCAGCGTACAGGGATCTAACACCGGGGAGCTGTTTTTT.

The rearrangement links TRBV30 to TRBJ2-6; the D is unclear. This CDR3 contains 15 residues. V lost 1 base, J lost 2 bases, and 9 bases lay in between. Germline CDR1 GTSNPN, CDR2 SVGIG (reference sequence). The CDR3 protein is CAWSEAGPGANVLTF. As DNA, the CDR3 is TGTGCCTGGAGTGAGGCCGGGCCTGGGGCCAACGTCCTGACTTTC.

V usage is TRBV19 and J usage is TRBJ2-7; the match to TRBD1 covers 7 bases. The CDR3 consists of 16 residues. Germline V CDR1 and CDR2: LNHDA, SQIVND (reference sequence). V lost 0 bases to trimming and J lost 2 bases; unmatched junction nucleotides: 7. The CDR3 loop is CASSIDSWTGTYEQYF. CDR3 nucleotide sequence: TGTGCCAGTAGTATAGATTCCTGGACAGGAACCTACGAGCAGTACTTC. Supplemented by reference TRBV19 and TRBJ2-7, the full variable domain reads DGGITQSPKYLFRKEGQNVTLSCEQNLNHDAMYWYRQDPGQGLRLIYYSQIVNDFQKGDIAEGYSVSREKKESFPLTVTSAQKNPTAFYLCASSIDSWTGTYEQYFGPGTRLTVT.

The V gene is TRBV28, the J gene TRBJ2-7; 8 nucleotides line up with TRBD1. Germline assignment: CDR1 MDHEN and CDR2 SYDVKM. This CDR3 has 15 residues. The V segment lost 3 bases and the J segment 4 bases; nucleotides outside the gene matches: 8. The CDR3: CASSFLGQGTYEQYF. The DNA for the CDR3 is TGTGCCAGCAGTTTCCTCGGACAGGGTACGTACGAGCAGTACTTC.

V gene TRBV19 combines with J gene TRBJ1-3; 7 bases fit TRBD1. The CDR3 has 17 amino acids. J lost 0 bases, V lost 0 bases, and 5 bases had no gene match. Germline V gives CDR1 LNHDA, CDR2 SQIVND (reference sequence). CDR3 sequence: CASSIDWDSISGNTIYF. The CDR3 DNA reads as TGTGCCAGTAGTATAGATTGGGACAGTATCTCTGGAAACACCATATATTTT.

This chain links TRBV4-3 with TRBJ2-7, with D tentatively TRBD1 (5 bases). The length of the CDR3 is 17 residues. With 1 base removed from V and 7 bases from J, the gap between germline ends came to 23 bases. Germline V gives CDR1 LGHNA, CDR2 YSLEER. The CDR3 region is CASSQALVSAGKVEQYF. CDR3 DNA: TGCGCCAGCAGCCAAGCCTTGGTTTCGGCAGGGAAGGTAGAGCAGTACTTC.

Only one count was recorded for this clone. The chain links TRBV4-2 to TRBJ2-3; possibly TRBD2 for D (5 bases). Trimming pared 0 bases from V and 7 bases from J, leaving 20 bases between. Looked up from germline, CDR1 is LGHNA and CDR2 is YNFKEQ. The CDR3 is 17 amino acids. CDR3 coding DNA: TGTGCCAGCAGCCAAGACGGTGGAGCGGTGATTACTAATACGCAGTATTTT. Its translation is CASSQDGGAVITNTQYF.

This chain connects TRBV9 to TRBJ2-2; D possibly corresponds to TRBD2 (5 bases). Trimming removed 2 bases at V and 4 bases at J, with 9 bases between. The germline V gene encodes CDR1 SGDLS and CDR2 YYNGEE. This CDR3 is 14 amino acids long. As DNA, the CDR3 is TGTGCCAGCAGCGTCTACGGAGGCACCGGGGAGCTGTTTTTT. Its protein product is CASSVYGGTGELFF.

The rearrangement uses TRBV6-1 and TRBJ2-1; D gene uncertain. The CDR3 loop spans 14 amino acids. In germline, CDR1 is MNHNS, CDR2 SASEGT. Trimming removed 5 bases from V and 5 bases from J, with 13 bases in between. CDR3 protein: CASSIPPLNNEQFF. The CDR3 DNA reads TGTGCCAGCAGTATTCCCCCCTTGAACAATGAGCAGTTCTTC.

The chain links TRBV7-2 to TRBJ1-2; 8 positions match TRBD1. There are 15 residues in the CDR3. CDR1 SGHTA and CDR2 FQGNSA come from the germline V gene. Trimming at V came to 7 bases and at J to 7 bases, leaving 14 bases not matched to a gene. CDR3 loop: CASILRLRGLGGYTF. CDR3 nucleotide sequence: TGTGCCAGCATCCTTAGGCTCAGGGGGCTTGGTGGCTACACCTTC.